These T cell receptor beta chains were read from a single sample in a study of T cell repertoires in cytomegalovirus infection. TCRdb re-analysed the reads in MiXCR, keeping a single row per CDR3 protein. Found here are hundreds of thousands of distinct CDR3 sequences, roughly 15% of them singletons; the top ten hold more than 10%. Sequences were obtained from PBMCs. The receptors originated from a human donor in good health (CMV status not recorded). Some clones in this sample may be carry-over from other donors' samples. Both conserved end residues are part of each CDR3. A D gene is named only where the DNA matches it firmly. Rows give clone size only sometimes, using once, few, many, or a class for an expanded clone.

CDR3nt: TGTGCCAGCAGTTACTCGGGGGCAATAGGACAGGCCACTGGAACACCCCTCCACTTT
CDR3aa: CASSYSGAIGQATGTPLHF
j_gene: TRBJ1-6
abundance: -
d_gene: TRBD1
v_gene: TRBV6-5

CDR3nt: TGCAGTGCTAGAGATGGACAGGGGGTTAGTGAAAAACTGTTTTTT
CDR3aa: CSARDGQGVSEKLFF
j_gene: TRBJ1-4
abundance: -
d_gene: TRBD1
v_gene: TRBV20-1

CDR3nt: TGTGCCAGCAGCCCCCGAGCCTATAGCAATCAGCCCCAGCATTTT
CDR3aa: CASSPRAYSNQPQHF
j_gene: TRBJ1-5
abundance: many
d_gene: -
v_gene: TRBV7-2

CDR3nt: TGTGCCAGCAGCTTCTTTGGCAGGGCCTCCTACGAGCAGTACTTC
CDR3aa: CASSFFGRASYEQYF
j_gene: TRBJ2-7
abundance: many
d_gene: -
v_gene: TRBV7-2

CDR3nt: TGTGCCAGTAGTGAATGGACAGGGATCACTGAAGCTTTCTTT
CDR3aa: CASSEWTGITEAFF
j_gene: TRBJ1-1
abundance: -
d_gene: TRBD1
v_gene: TRBV19

CDR3nt: TGTGCCAGCAGTTTTACACTCGCAGGGGACTTGAACACTGAAGCTTTCTTT
CDR3aa: CASSFTLAGDLNTEAFF
j_gene: TRBJ1-1
abundance: -
d_gene: -
v_gene: TRBV6-2/TRBV6-3

CDR3nt: TGCAGTGTCAGATTGGATCTGCGTCAGCCCCAGCATTTT
CDR3aa: CSVRLDLRQPQHF
j_gene: TRBJ1-5
abundance: few
d_gene: -
v_gene: TRBV20-1

CDR3nt: TGTGCCAGCTCACCCCTGTCGGGGCAGGGATATGGCTACACCTTC
CDR3aa: CASSPLSGQGYGYTF
j_gene: TRBJ1-2
abundance: few
d_gene: -
v_gene: TRBV18

CDR3nt: TGTGCCAGCAGCTTAGGGGGGACACAGCAAGAGACCCAGTACTTC
CDR3aa: CASSLGGTQQETQYF
j_gene: TRBJ2-5
abundance: many
d_gene: -
v_gene: TRBV7-6

CDR3nt: TGTGCCAGCAGTGAATCTGGGGCTGGCTCCTTTTACAATGAGCAGTTCTTC
CDR3aa: CASSESGAGSFYNEQFF
j_gene: TRBJ2-1
abundance: many
d_gene: -
v_gene: TRBV2

CDR3nt: TGCAGTGCAGCTCACAGGGCCACTGAAGCTTTCTTT
CDR3aa: CSAAHRATEAFF
j_gene: TRBJ1-1
abundance: -
d_gene: -
v_gene: TRBV20-1

CDR3nt: TGTGCCACCAGCAGAGATAGGACAGCTTATGGCTACACCTTC
CDR3aa: CATSRDRTAYGYTF
j_gene: TRBJ1-2
abundance: few
d_gene: -
v_gene: TRBV15

CDR3nt: TGTGCCAGCAGCCCCCATGAGGCAGGGGATTACAATGAGCAGTTCTTC
CDR3aa: CASSPHEAGDYNEQFF
j_gene: TRBJ2-1
abundance: -
d_gene: -
v_gene: TRBV4-2

CDR3nt: TGTGCCACCAGCAGAGATTTCGGGGACAGGCCCTACAATGAGCAGTTCTTC
CDR3aa: CATSRDFGDRPYNEQFF
j_gene: TRBJ2-1
abundance: -
d_gene: TRBD1
v_gene: TRBV15

CDR3nt: TGTGCCAGTAGTCTATCGGGGGGCCCCGGTGGCACAGATACGCAGTATTTT
CDR3aa: CASSLSGGPGGTDTQYF
j_gene: TRBJ2-3
abundance: -
d_gene: -
v_gene: TRBV19

CDR3nt: TGCAGTGCTAGAATAACGCTCGGGGGCTATGGCTACACCTTC
CDR3aa: CSARITLGGYGYTF
j_gene: TRBJ1-2
abundance: few
d_gene: -
v_gene: TRBV20-1

CDR3nt: TGCGCCAGCAGCTTGGGACAGGCGGAATATGGCAATCAGCCCCAGCATTTT
CDR3aa: CASSLGQAEYGNQPQHF
j_gene: TRBJ1-5
abundance: -
d_gene: -
v_gene: TRBV5-1

CDR3nt: TGTGCCAGCAGTTCTTATATGACTTACAATGAGCAGTTCTTC
CDR3aa: CASSSYMTYNEQFF
j_gene: TRBJ2-1
abundance: few
d_gene: -
v_gene: TRBV27

CDR3nt: TGTGCCAGCAGCCCTCAGGTGGGCGATACGCAGTATTTT
CDR3aa: CASSPQVGDTQYF
j_gene: TRBJ2-3
abundance: many
d_gene: -
v_gene: TRBV11-1

CDR3nt: TGCAGCGTCCCGGGACAGGGGGCGGACGAGCAGAACTTC
CDR3aa: CSVPGQGADEQNF
j_gene: TRBJ2-7
abundance: -
d_gene: TRBD1
v_gene: TRBV29-1

CDR3nt: TGCGCCAGCAGCAGAGGACAGGGCTACACCGGGGAGCTGTTTTTT
CDR3aa: CASSRGQGYTGELFF
j_gene: TRBJ2-2
abundance: few
d_gene: TRBD1
v_gene: TRBV4-3

CDR3nt: TGTGCCAGCAGTTTCTGGGGGACTGAAGCTTTCTTT
CDR3aa: CASSFWGTEAFF
j_gene: TRBJ1-1
abundance: many
d_gene: -
v_gene: TRBV12-3/TRBV12-4

CDR3nt: TGTGCCAGCAGTCCGGGACAAACTGAAGCTTTCTTT
CDR3aa: CASSPGQTEAFF
j_gene: TRBJ1-1
abundance: -
d_gene: -
v_gene: TRBV2

CDR3nt: TGTGCCAGCAAGCGGGACGACACAGATACGCAGTATTTT
CDR3aa: CASKRDDTDTQYF
j_gene: TRBJ2-3
abundance: -
d_gene: TRBD2
v_gene: TRBV6-2/TRBV6-3

CDR3nt: TGTGCCAGCAGCAGGGAGGTTGATGGGGCCAACGTCCTGACTTTC
CDR3aa: CASSREVDGANVLTF
j_gene: TRBJ2-6
abundance: -
d_gene: -
v_gene: TRBV6-5

CDR3nt: TGTGCCACCAGTGATTGGGGACAGGTGGACACAGATACGCAGTATTTT
CDR3aa: CATSDWGQVDTDTQYF
j_gene: TRBJ2-3
abundance: -
d_gene: TRBD1
v_gene: TRBV24-1

CDR3nt: TGTGCCAGTAGCGAGGGGAACACTGAAGCTTTCTTT
CDR3aa: CASSEGNTEAFF
j_gene: TRBJ1-1
abundance: many
d_gene: -
v_gene: TRBV19

CDR3nt: TGCGCCAGCAGCCAAAACCCTGGGACAGGAGTCAATGAGCAGTTCTTC
CDR3aa: CASSQNPGTGVNEQFF
j_gene: TRBJ2-1
abundance: -
d_gene: TRBD1
v_gene: TRBV5-1

CDR3nt: TGCAGTGCTAGGGCCACAGGGTATCCCGAGCAGTACTTC
CDR3aa: CSARATGYPEQYF
j_gene: TRBJ2-7
abundance: -
d_gene: -
v_gene: TRBV20-1

CDR3nt: TGCGCCAGCAGCCAAGAAGGATGGGTGGGCCCAGATACGCAGTATTTT
CDR3aa: CASSQEGWVGPDTQYF
j_gene: TRBJ2-3
abundance: -
d_gene: -
v_gene: TRBV4-3

CDR3nt: TGTGCCAGCAGATATGGACAGGGAGTTAACTATGGCTACACCTTC
CDR3aa: CASRYGQGVNYGYTF
j_gene: TRBJ1-2
abundance: many
d_gene: TRBD1
v_gene: TRBV7-2

CDR3nt: TGTGCTAGTGGTTTGCCGGGGAGTGAGCAGTTCTTC
CDR3aa: CASGLPGSEQFF
j_gene: TRBJ2-1
abundance: many
d_gene: -
v_gene: TRBV12-5

CDR3nt: TGTGCCAGCAGTCAGGAATGGAGAAACGAAGCTTTCTTT
CDR3aa: CASSQEWRNEAFF
j_gene: TRBJ1-1
abundance: few
d_gene: -
v_gene: TRBV27

CDR3nt: TGTGCTAGTGGTTTGCCCGAAGGAGGAGATACGCAGTATTTT
CDR3aa: CASGLPEGGDTQYF
j_gene: TRBJ2-3
abundance: -
d_gene: -
v_gene: TRBV12-5

CDR3nt: TGTGCCAGCAGTTACAGGGCAGGTTCCGGGGAGCTGTTTTTT
CDR3aa: CASSYRAGSGELFF
j_gene: TRBJ2-2
abundance: few
d_gene: -
v_gene: TRBV6-2/TRBV6-3

CDR3nt: TGTGCCAGCAGTTCCCTCACGGTAGACTCCAGGGGTAACTATGGCTACACCTTC
CDR3aa: CASSSLTVDSRGNYGYTF
j_gene: TRBJ1-2
abundance: -
d_gene: -
v_gene: TRBV27

CDR3nt: TGCAGTGCTGTATCCCGGGACTCCTCCTACGAGCAGTACTTC
CDR3aa: CSAVSRDSSYEQYF
j_gene: TRBJ2-7
abundance: -
d_gene: -
v_gene: TRBV20-1

CDR3nt: TGTGCCATCAGTGTCCGACAGGGCACCTATGGCTACACCTTC
CDR3aa: CAISVRQGTYGYTF
j_gene: TRBJ1-2
abundance: -
d_gene: TRBD1
v_gene: TRBV10-3

CDR3nt: TGTGCCAGCAACATCGATGGCGGGAACACTGAAGCTTTCTTT
CDR3aa: CASNIDGGNTEAFF
j_gene: TRBJ1-1
abundance: few
d_gene: -
v_gene: TRBV9

CDR3nt: TGTGCCAGCAGCTTTAGGGCTATAAGCTCTGGAAACACCATATATTTT
CDR3aa: CASSFRAISSGNTIYF
j_gene: TRBJ1-3
abundance: many
d_gene: -
v_gene: TRBV7-9

CDR3nt: TGTGCCAGCAGCCAACAGACAGGGAATGGCTACACCTTC
CDR3aa: CASSQQTGNGYTF
j_gene: TRBJ1-2
abundance: many
d_gene: TRBD1
v_gene: TRBV12-3/TRBV12-4